The 27 T cell receptor beta chains reported below all come from one sample, sequenced in a study of T-cell reconstitution after alpha-beta-depleted transplantation in children. Preparation of the TCRbeta library used unique molecular identifiers. MiXCR, applied by TCRdb to the PCR reads, yields one record per CDR3 protein. This sample has about 610,000 distinct CDR3 sequences, with about 10% found just once. Sample: PBMCs from the stem cell graft donor, taken from the stem cell graft. Every receptor here comes from a human donor who donated a stem cell graft to a child with acute myeloid leukemia.

Only a few counts were recorded for this clonotype. The rearrangement links TRBV5-5 to TRBJ2-1; 8 bases map to TRBD2. V trimming: 2 bases; J trimming: 7 bases; junction bases outside the gene matches: 8. Germline CDR1 and CDR2: SGHKS and YYEKEE (reference sequence). The CDR3 has 15 amino acids. This CDR3 reads CASSFVVSGVNEQFF. The CDR3 coding sequence is TGTGCCAGCAGCTTTGTGGTTAGCGGGGTGAATGAGCAGTTCTTC.

This clonotype has just a few counts. The V call is TRBV28, the J call TRBJ2-3; tentative D call: TRBD2 (7 bases). The V gene lost 6 bases and the J gene lost 2 bases, with 15 bases spanning the gap. The CDR3 totals 15 residues. The germline gives CDR1 MDHEN, CDR2 SYDVKM. The CDR3 bases are TGTGCCAGCAGCCCGGGACGGGGGGCCACAGATACGCAGTATTTT. This encodes CASSPGRGATDTQYF.

The chain joins TRBV6-2 or TRBV6-3 to TRBJ1-5; D may be TRBD1 (5 bases). This CDR3 has 14 residues. Trimming cost V 7 bases and J 1 base, with 11 bases left between them. Germline V CDR1 and CDR2: MNHEY, SVGEGT. The CDR3 sequence is CASTTGGSNQPQHF. The CDR3 bases are TGTGCCAGCACTACGGGGGGGAGCAATCAGCCCCAGCATTTT.

The chain has TRBV6-2 or TRBV6-3 and TRBJ2-7; D gene uncertain. The CDR3 is 12 amino acids. V was clipped by 6 bases and J by 4 bases, with 10 bases between them. Germline V lookup: CDR1 MNHEY, CDR2 SVGEGT. The CDR3, as DNA: TGTGCCAGCAGACAACCCCGTTACGAGCAGTACTTC. This codes for CASRQPRYEQYF.

This clonotype was detected a few times. V usage is TRBV10-3 and J usage is TRBJ2-7; 9 nucleotides agree with TRBD2. The J segment lost 1 base and the V segment lost 3 bases, leaving 10 bases of the junction unmatched. Germline assignment: CDR1 ENHRY and CDR2 SYGVKD. The CDR3 spans 17 residues. The DNA for the CDR3 is TGTGCCATCAGTGACCCCATGGGGCTAGCGGGGTCCTACGAGCAGTACTTC. Encoded protein: CAISDPMGLAGSYEQYF.

This clonotype has at least ten counts. The J gene is TRBJ1-5, the V gene TRBV7-8; D is uncertain. The ends were cut back, 4 bases at V and 9 bases at J, with 16 bases in the middle. In germline, CDR1 is SGHVS, CDR2 FQNEAQ. The CDR3 runs 14 residues. This CDR3 reads CASSSRDALGPQHF. In DNA, the CDR3 is TGTGCCAGCAGCTCTCGAGACGCCCTGGGGCCCCAGCATTTT.

This clonotype was picked up many times. The chain recombines TRBV20-1 with TRBJ2-5, with TRBD2 matching over 7 bases. Trimming took 5 bases from V and 2 from J; bases not matched to a gene: 8. The CDR3 has 14 residues. CDR1 is DFQATT and CDR2 is SNEGSKA in the germline V gene (reference sequence). The CDR3 bases are TGCAGTGCTCCCCGACCGGGACTACAAGAGACCCAGTACTTC. Its protein product is CSAPRPGLQETQYF.

The chain employs TRBV7-2 and TRBJ2-2; D unclear. V was shortened by 5 bases and J by 3 bases, with 10 bases between the two germline ends. Germline CDR1 SGHTA, CDR2 FQGNSA. This CDR3 is built from 14 residues. For the CDR3, the DNA is TGTGCCAGCAGCCATGCGACGTACACCGGGGAGCTGTTTTTT. Translating gives CASSHATYTGELFF. Looking up the rest from reference TRBV7-2 and TRBJ2-2 gives the full variable domain: GAGVSQSPSNKVTEKGKDVELRCDPISGHTALYWYRQSLGQGLEFLIYFQGNSAPDKSGLPSDRFSAERTGGSVSTLTIQRTQQEDSAVYLCASSHATYTGELFFGEGSRLTVL.

V usage is TRBV7-2 and J usage is TRBJ2-1; TRBD2 matches 11 bases. CDR1 is SGHTA, CDR2 FQGNSA, per germline. CDR3 size: 16 residues. The trim removed 5 bases at V and 1 base at J, leaving 4 bases unmatched. CDR3: CASSNIAGGSYNEQFF. The CDR3 nucleotides read TGTGCCAGCAGCAACATAGCGGGAGGGTCCTACAATGAGCAGTTCTTC.

This clonotype was recorded a few times. The genes are TRBV12-3 or TRBV12-4 and TRBJ1-5, with TRBD1 identical over 9 bases. The CDR3 length is 15 residues. The trim removed 5 bases at V and 4 bases at J, leaving 6 bases unmatched. The CDR3 region has the DNA TGTGCCAGCAGTCCGGGACAGGGCCTGAATCAGCCCCAGCATTTT. It specifies CASSPGQGLNQPQHF.

This clonotype was detected a few times. The V call is TRBV20-1, the J call TRBJ1-2; D is undetermined. Germline V lookup: CDR1 DFQATT, CDR2 SNEGSKA (reference sequence). The CDR3 length is 13 residues. V was pared by 3 bases and J by 0 bases, with 8 bases between. This CDR3 reads CSASKAANYGYTF. The CDR3 bases are TGCAGTGCTAGTAAAGCGGCTAACTATGGCTACACCTTC.

This clonotype was recorded a few times. This chain connects TRBV27 to TRBJ2-1; D ambiguous. This CDR3 spans 15 amino acids. V lost 1 base, J lost 8 bases, and 15 bases lay in between. Per the germline V gene, CDR1 is MNHEY and CDR2 is SMNVEV (reference sequence). CDR3 nucleotides: TGTGCCAGCAGTTTATTGGACCGGTATAACCATGAGCAGTTCTTC. Residues: CASSLLDRYNHEQFF.

There are a few counts of this clonotype. The chain couples TRBV9 to TRBJ2-5; TRBD2 aligns across 8 bases. Germline V CDR1 and CDR2: SGDLS, YYNGEE. This CDR3 is 17 amino acids long. The trim removed 0 bases at V and 2 bases at J, leaving 9 bases unmatched. This CDR3 reads CASSVEPRPSGQETQYF. In DNA, the CDR3 is TGTGCCAGCAGCGTAGAGCCCCGTCCTAGCGGGCAAGAGACCCAGTACTTC.

This clonotype has only a few counts. V usage is TRBV4-3 and J usage is TRBJ1-1; D may be TRBD1 (6 bases). Germline-derived CDR1 and CDR2 are LGHNA and YSLEER. The CDR3 consists of 17 residues. V was clipped by 0 bases and J by 2 bases, with 16 bases between them. The CDR3 here is CASSQEGAGRVNTEAFF. The DNA of the CDR3 is TGCGCCAGCAGCCAAGAGGGGGCAGGGAGGGTTAACACTGAAGCTTTCTTT.

This clonotype has at least ten counts. This rearrangement joins TRBV29-1 to TRBJ1-3; 9 bases are shared with TRBD1. The CDR3 is 11 residues long. Germline V gene data show CDR1 as SQVTM and CDR2 as ANQGSEA. Germline trimming cut 6 bases from V and 7 bases from J; bases unmatched to any gene: 1. CDR3 loop: CSVDRGNTIYF. The CDR3 nucleotides are TGCAGCGTCGACAGGGGGAACACCATATATTTT.

This clonotype was seen only a few times. The chain has TRBV6-1 and TRBJ1-1, with unresolved D. The CDR3 has 19 amino acids. The V and J ends lost 5 bases and 3 bases respectively, with 28 bases between them. CDR1 and CDR2 (germline): MNHNS, SASEGT. Here the CDR3 reads CASSRSLVGGRLAYTEAFF. The CDR3 nucleotides are TGTGCCAGCAGTCGTTCCCTTGTGGGTGGACGCCTTGCGTACACTGAAGCTTTCTTT.

Only a few counts were recorded for this clonotype. The rearrangement joins TRBV29-1 to TRBJ1-1, with D possibly matching TRBD1 (5 bases). Germline assignment: CDR1 SQVTM and CDR2 ANQGSEA. The CDR3 extends over 12 amino acids. Trimming cost V 6 bases and J 1 base, with 9 bases left between them. CDR3: CSVGHWNTEAFF. The CDR3 coding sequence is TGCAGCGTAGGACATTGGAACACTGAAGCTTTCTTT.

This clonotype was found many times. V gene TRBV12-3 or TRBV12-4 combines with J gene TRBJ2-7; D is possibly TRBD2 (5 bases). CDR3 length: 11 amino acids. Deletions cut 7 bases from V and 7 bases from J, with 11 bases between. In nucleotides, the CDR3 is TGTGCCAGCATGGAAGCGGAAGAGCAGTACTTC. Protein sequence: CASMEAEEQYF.

This clonotype has more than one count but fewer than ten. This chain uses TRBV28 with TRBJ2-7; 7 bases are shared with TRBD1. Germline CDR1 MDHEN, CDR2 SYDVKM. The CDR3 totals 14 residues. V lost 2 bases to trimming and J lost 3 bases; unmatched junction nucleotides: 4. CDR3 in DNA: TGTGCCAGCAGTTTAGGGACAGCTCTCTACGAGCAGTACTTC. As protein: CASSLGTALYEQYF.

This clonotype occurred many times. This chain joins TRBV6-5 and TRBJ2-5; possibly TRBD1 or TRBD2 for D (5 bases each). This CDR3 spans 14 amino acids. Germline lookup yields CDR1 MNHEY and CDR2 SVGAGI. Trimming left V 0 bases short and J 5 bases short, with 10 bases between. CDR3: CASSYSGGEETQYF. The CDR3 nucleotides read TGTGCCAGCAGTTACTCTGGGGGAGAGGAGACCCAGTACTTC.

The V call is TRBV30, the J call TRBJ2-5; 9 positions match TRBD2. Germline V gene sequence: CDR1 GTSNPN, CDR2 SVGIG (reference sequence). This CDR3 has 14 residues. With V trimmed by 1 base and J by 4 bases, 4 bases remained unmatched. The CDR3 DNA reads as TGTGCCTGGAGTGGGACAGCGGGAGGAGAGACCCAGTACTTC. It is translated as CAWSGTAGGETQYF.

This clonotype appeared many times. V is TRBV19 and J is TRBJ2-1; no definite D call. The germline V and J ends were trimmed by 6 bases and 9 bases, with 15 bases remaining between them. Per germline, CDR1 LNHDA and CDR2 SQIVND (reference sequence). The CDR3 is 13 residues long. The CDR3 sequence is CASRGIRSGEQFF. CDR3 nucleotides: TGTGCCAGTAGAGGGATACGATCGGGTGAGCAGTTCTTC.

This clonotype appeared a few times. V usage is TRBV6-4 and J usage is TRBJ2-5; tentatively, D is TRBD2 (6 bases). Germline-derived CDR1 and CDR2 are MRHNA and SNTAGT. Trimming stripped 5 bases from V and 5 bases from J, with 21 bases between. There are 16 residues in the CDR3. As DNA, the CDR3 is TGTGCCAGCAGTAGGAACCCTAGCGTGTTTAAGGAGACCCAGTACTTC. Protein: CASSRNPSVFKETQYF.

The rearrangement joins TRBV15 to TRBJ2-3; TRBD2 aligns across 11 bases. Looked up from germline, CDR1 is LNHNV and CDR2 is YYDKDF (reference sequence). V lost 0 bases, J lost 3 bases, and 2 bases stayed unmatched. This CDR3 contains 16 residues. CDR3 in amino acids: CATSRELAGATDTQYF. CDR3 nucleotides: TGTGCCACCAGCAGAGAACTAGCGGGAGCTACAGATACGCAGTATTTT.

The V gene is TRBV20-1, the J gene TRBJ1-6; 7 bases fit TRBD1. J lost 5 bases, V lost 5 bases, and 6 bases had no gene match. CDR3 length equals 14 residues. The V gene's germline CDR1 is DFQATT and CDR2 SNEGSKA (reference sequence). The CDR3 region is CSADRDSHNSPLHF. In DNA form, the CDR3 reads TGCAGTGCTGACCGGGACAGCCATAATTCACCCCTCCACTTT.

The rearrangement uses TRBV5-1 and TRBJ2-1; 7 bases match TRBD2. The CDR3 extends over 15 amino acids. Germline CDR1 is SGHRS and CDR2 is YFSETQ. Unmatched junction bases numbered 8, after V lost 2 bases and J lost 6 bases. CDR3 bases: TGCGCCAGCAGCTTTAGCGGGCGAGGGGCCAATGAGCAGTTCTTC. Translating it yields CASSFSGRGANEQFF.

This clonotype has a handful of counts. The rearrangement uses TRBV5-1 and TRBJ2-7; no firm D call. V was trimmed by 0 bases and J by 4 bases, leaving 14 bases between them. Germline CDR1 SGHRS, CDR2 YFSETQ. There are 15 residues in the CDR3. The CDR3 region has the DNA TGCGCCAGCAGCTTGGAATTTCGGGCATCTTACGAGCAGTACTTC. This codes for CASSLEFRASYEQYF.